Included here is one TCR beta chain sequence, with context. Its antigen remains unidentified. The sample is drawn from a study of immune evolution from preneoplasia to lung adenocarcinoma. Notes on the study in general: Top clone frequencies peaked in normal lung, apparently declining through invasive adenocarcinoma. Later-stage lesions appeared to have more T cells, more diversity, less clonality.

Losses at the gene ends were 4 bases for V and 0 bases for J; bases not matched to a gene: 9. The CDR3 extends over 17 amino acids. CDR1 and CDR2 (germline): SGHRS, YFSETQ. Method: immunoSEQ multiplex PCR; TCRdb's copy keeps in-frame clones and lacks some. The sample lists approximately 7,600 clones; over 55% were seen once. Histologic diagnosis was independently verified by two lung pathologists. The V and J genes are TRBV5-1 and TRBJ2-1; 8 nucleotides match TRBD1. The sequenced material came from FFPE lung adenocarcinoma in situ tissue. The sequence came from a donor at least 70 years old with lung adenocarcinoma. Some clones in this sample may be carry-over from other donors' samples. The CDR3 region is CASSAGQGVSSYNEQFF. As DNA, the CDR3 is TGCGCCAGCAGCGCCGGACAGGGAGTAAGCTCCTACAATGAGCAGTTCTTC.